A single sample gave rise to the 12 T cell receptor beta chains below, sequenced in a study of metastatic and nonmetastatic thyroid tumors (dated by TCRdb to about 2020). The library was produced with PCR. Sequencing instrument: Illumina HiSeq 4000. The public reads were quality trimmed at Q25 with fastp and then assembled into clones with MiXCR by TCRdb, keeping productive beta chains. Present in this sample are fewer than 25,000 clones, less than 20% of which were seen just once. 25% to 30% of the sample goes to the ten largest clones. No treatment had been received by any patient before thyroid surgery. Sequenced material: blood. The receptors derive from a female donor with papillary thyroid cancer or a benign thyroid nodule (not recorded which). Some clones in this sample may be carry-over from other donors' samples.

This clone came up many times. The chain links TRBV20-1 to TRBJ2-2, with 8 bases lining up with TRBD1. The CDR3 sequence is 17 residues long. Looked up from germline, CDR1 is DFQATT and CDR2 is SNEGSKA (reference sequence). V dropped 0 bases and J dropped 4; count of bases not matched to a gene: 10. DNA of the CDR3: TGCAGTGCTAGAGATAGGGGGACAGGATGGAGCACCGGGGAGCTGTTTTTT. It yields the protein CSARDRGTGWSTGELFF.

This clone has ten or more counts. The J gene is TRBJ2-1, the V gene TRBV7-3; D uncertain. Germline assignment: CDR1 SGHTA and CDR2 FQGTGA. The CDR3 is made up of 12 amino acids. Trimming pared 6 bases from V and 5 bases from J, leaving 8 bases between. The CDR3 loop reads CASSQVNNEQFF. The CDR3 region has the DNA TGTGCCAGCAGTCAGGTGAACAATGAGCAGTTCTTC.

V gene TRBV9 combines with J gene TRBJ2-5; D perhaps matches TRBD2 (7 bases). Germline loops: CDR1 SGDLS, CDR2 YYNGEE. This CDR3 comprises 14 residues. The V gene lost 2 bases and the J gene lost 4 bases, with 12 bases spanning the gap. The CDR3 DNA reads TGTGCCAGCAGCGTTCGGGGGGCTGGAGAGACCCAGTACTTC. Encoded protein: CASSVRGAGETQYF.

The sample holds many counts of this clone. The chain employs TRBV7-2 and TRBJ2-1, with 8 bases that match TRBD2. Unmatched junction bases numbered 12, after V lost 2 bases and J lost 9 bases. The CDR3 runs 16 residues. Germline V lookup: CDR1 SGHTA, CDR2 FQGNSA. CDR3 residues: CASSLIGIAGFGEQFF. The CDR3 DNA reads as TGTGCCAGCAGCTTAATCGGGATAGCGGGATTTGGTGAGCAGTTCTTC.

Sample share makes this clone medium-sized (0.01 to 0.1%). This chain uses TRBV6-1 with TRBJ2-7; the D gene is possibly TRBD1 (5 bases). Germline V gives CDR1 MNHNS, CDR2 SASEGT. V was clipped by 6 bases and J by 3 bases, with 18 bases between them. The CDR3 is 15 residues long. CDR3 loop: CASSNTGYRDYEQYF. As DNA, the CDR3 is TGTGCCAGCAGCAATACAGGTTATAGGGACTACGAGCAGTACTTC.

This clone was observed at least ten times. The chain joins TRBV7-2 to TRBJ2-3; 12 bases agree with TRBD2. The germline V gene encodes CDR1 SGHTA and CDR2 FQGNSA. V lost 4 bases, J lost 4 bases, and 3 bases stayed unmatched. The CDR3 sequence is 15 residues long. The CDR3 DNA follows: TGTGCCAGCAGCTCGACTAGCGGGAGATCAGATACGCAGTATTTT. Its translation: CASSSTSGRSDTQYF.

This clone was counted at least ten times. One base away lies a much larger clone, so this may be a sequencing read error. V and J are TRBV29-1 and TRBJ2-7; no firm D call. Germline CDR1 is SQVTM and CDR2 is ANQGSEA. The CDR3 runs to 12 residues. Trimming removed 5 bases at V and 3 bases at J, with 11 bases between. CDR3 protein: CSVTDGVYEQYF. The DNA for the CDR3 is TGCAGCGTTACGGACGGAGTCTACGAGCAGTACTTC.

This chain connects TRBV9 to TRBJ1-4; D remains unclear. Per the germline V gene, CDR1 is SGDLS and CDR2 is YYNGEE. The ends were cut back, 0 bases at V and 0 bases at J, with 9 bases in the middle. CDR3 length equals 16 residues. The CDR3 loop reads CASSVEPSATNEKLFF. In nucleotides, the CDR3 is TGTGCCAGCAGCGTAGAACCGTCCGCAACTAATGAAAAACTGTTTTTT.

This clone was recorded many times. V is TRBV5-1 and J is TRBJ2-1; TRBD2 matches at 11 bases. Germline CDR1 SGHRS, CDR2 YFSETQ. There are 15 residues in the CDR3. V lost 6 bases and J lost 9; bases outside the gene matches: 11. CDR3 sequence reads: CASIGSTSGGGEQFF. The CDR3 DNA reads TGCGCCAGCATAGGAAGTACTAGCGGGGGAGGTGAGCAGTTCTTC.

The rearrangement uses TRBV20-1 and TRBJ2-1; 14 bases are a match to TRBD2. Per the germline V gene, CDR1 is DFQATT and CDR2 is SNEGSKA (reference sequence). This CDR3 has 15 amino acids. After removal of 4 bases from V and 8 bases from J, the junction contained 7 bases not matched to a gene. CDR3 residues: CSAISGTSGSDEQFF. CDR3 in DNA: TGCAGTGCTATTTCCGGGACTAGCGGGAGTGATGAGCAGTTCTTC.

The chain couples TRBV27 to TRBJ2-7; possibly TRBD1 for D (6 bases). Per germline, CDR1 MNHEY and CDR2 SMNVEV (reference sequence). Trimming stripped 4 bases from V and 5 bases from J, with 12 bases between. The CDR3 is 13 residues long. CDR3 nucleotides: TGTGCCAGCAGTTCCTACAGGGTTAACGAGCAGTACTTC. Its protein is CASSSYRVNEQYF.

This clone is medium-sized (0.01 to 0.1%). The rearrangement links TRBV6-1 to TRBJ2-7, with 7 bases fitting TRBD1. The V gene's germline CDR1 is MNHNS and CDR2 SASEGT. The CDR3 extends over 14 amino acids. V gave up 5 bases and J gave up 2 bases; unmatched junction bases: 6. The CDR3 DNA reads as TGTGCCAGCAGTCTACGACAGGGAACCTACGAGCAGTACTTC. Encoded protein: CASSLRQGTYEQYF.